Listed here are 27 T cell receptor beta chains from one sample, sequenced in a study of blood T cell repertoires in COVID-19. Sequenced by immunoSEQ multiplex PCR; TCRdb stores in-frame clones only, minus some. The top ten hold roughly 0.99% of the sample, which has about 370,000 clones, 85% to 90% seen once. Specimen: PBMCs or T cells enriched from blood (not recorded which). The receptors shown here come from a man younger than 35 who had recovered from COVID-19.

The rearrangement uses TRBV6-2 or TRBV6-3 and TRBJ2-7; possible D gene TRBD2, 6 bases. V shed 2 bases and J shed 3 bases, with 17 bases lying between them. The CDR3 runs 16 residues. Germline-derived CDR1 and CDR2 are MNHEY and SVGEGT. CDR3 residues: CASSYTPGGASYEQYF. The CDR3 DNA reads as TGTGCCAGCAGTTACACCCCTGGAGGGGCCAGCTACGAGCAGTACTTC.

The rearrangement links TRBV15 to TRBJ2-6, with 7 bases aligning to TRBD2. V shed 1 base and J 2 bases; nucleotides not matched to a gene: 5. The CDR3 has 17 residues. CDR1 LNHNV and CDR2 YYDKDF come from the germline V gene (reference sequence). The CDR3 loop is CATSRVPLAAGANVLTF. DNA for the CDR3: TGTGCCACCAGCAGAGTTCCCCTAGCGGCTGGGGCCAACGTCCTGACTTTC.

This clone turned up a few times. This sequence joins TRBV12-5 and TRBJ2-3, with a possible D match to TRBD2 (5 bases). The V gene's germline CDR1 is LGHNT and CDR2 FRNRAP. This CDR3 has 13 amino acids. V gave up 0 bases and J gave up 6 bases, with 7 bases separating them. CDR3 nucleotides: TGTGCTAGTGGTTTGGTTTCGGGGGATACGCAGTATTTT. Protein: CASGLVSGDTQYF. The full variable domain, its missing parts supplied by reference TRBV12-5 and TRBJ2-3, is DARVTQTPRHKVTEMGQEVTMRCQPILGHNTVFWYRQTMMQGLELLAYFRNRAPLDDSGMPKDRFSAEMPDATLATLKIQPSEPRDSAVYFCASGLVSGDTQYFGPGTRLTVL.

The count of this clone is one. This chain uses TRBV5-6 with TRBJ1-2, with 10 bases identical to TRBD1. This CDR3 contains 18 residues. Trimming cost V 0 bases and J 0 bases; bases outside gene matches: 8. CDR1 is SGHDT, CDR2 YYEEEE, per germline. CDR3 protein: CASSLAGTGEITNYGYTF. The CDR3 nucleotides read TGTGCCAGCAGCTTGGCCGGGACAGGGGAGATAACTAACTATGGCTACACCTTC.

CDR3 residues: CASSWAQPYEQYF. CDR3 in DNA: TGTGCCAGCAGTTGGGCCCAGCCCTACGAGCAGTACTTC. The chain uses TRBV12-3 or TRBV12-4 and TRBJ2-7, with unresolved D. Deletions cut 4 bases from V and 2 bases from J, with 9 bases between. CDR3 length equals 13 residues.

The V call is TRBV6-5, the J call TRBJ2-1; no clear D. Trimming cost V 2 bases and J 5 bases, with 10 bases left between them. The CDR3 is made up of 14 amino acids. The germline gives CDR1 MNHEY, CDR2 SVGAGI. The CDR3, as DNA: TGTGCCAGCAGTTACATGTCTAGTCACAATGAGCAGTTCTTC. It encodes CASSYMSSHNEQFF.

This CDR3 is CASSYELADNEQFF. The CDR3 region has the DNA TGTGCCAGCAGTTACGAACTAGCGGACAATGAGCAGTTCTTC. V is TRBV6-5 and J is TRBJ2-1; TRBD2 agrees at 8 bases. Per germline, CDR1 MNHEY and CDR2 SVGAGI. With V trimmed by 2 bases and J by 5 bases, 2 bases remained unmatched. The CDR3 is 14 residues long.

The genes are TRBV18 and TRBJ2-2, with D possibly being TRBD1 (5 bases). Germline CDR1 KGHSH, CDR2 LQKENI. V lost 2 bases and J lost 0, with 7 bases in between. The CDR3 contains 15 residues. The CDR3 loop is CASSPGHANTGELFF. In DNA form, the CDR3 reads TGTGCCAGCTCACCAGGACACGCGAACACCGGGGAGCTGTTTTTT.

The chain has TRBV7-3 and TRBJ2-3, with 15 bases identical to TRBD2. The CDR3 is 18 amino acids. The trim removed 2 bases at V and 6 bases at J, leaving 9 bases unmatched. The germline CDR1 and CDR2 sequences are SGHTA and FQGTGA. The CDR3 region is CASSLSWTSGGARDTQYF. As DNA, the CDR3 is TGTGCCAGCAGCTTATCCTGGACTAGCGGGGGGGCCAGGGATACGCAGTATTTT.

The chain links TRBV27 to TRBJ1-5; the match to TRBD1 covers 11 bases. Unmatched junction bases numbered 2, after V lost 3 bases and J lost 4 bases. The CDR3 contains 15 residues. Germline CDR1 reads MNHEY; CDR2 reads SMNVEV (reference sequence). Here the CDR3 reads CASSFGTGGNQPQHF. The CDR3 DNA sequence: TGTGCCAGCAGTTTCGGGACAGGGGGGAATCAGCCCCAGCATTTT.

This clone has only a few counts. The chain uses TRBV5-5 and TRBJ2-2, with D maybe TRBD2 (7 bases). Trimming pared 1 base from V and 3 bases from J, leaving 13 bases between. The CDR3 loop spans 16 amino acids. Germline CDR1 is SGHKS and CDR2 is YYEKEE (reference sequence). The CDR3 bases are TGTGCCAGCAGCTTGCTGGGGGGGGCTGACACCGGGGAGCTGTTTTTT. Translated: CASSLLGGADTGELFF.

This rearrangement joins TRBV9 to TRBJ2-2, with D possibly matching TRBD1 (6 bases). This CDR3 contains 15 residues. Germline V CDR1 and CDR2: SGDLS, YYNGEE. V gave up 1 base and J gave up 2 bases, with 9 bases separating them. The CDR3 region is CASSVTGTNTGELFF. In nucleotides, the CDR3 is TGTGCCAGCAGCGTAACGGGGACAAACACCGGGGAGCTGTTTTTT.

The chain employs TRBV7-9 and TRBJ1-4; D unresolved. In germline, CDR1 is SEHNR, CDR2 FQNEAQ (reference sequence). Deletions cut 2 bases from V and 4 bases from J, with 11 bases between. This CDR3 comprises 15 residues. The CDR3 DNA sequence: TGTGCCAGCAGCTTAATGGGAGTTCTTAATGAAAAACTGTTTTTT. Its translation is CASSLMGVLNEKLFF.

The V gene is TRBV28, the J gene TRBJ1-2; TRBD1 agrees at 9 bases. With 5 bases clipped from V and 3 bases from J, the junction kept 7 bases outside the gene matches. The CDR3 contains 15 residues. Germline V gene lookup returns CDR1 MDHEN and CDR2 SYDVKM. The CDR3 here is CASSRRDRVDYGYTF. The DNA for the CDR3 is TGTGCCAGCAGTCGCAGGGACAGGGTAGACTATGGCTACACCTTC.

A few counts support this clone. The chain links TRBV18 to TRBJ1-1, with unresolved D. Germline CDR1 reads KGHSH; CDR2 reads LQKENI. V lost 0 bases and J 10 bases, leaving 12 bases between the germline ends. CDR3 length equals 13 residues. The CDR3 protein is CASSPPSRDTAFF. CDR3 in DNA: TGTGCCAGCTCACCACCGTCCCGGGATACAGCTTTCTTT. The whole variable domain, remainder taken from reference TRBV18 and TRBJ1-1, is NAGVMQNPRHLVRRRGQEARLRCSPMKGHSHVYWYRQLPEEGLKFMVYLQKENIIDESGMPKERFSAEFPKEGPSILRIQQVVRGDSAAYFCASSPPSRDTAFFGQGTRLTVV.

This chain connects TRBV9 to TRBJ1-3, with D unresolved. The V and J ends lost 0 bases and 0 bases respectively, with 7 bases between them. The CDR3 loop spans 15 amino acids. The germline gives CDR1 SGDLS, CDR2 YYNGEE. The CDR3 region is CASSVGLSSGNTIYF. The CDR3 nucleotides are TGTGCCAGCAGCGTAGGGCTTTCCTCTGGAAACACCATATATTTT.

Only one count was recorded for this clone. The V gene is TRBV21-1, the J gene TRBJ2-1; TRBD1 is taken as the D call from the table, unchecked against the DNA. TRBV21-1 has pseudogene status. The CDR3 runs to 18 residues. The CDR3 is CASSKEPNRDSLYNEQFF. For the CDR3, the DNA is TGTGCCAGCAGCAAGGAACCGAACCGGGACAGCCTTTACAATGAGCAGTTCTTC.

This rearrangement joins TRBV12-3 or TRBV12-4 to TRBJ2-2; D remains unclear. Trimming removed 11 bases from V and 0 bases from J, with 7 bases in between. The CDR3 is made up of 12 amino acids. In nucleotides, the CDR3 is TGTGCCGCCCAGGCGAACACCGGGGAGCTGTTTTTT. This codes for CAAQANTGELFF.

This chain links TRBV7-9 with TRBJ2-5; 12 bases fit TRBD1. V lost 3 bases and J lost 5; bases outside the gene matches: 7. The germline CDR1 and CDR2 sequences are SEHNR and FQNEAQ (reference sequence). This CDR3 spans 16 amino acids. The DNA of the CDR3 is TGTGCCAGCAGCTTTTCCGGGACAGGGGGCGCCGAGACCCAGTACTTC. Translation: CASSFSGTGGAETQYF.

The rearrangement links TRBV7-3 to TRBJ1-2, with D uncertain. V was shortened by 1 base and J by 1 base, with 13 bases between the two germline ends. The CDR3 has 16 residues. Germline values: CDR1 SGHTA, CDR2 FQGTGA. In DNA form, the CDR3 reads TGTGCCAGCAGCTTAAATTCTGGAGGGATTAACTATGGCTACACCTTC. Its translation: CASSLNSGGINYGYTF.

The CDR3 DNA reads as TGTGCCAGCAGCCTCCTCTTCGGAGACACCGGGGAGCTGTTTTTT. This sequence encodes CASSLLFGDTGELFF. The V and J genes are TRBV3-1 (or the pseudogene TRBV3-2) and TRBJ2-2; D is uncertain. Germline-derived CDR1 and CDR2 are LGHDT and YNNKEL (reference sequence). V lost 4 bases, J lost 3 bases, and 12 bases lay in between. This CDR3 is built from 15 residues.

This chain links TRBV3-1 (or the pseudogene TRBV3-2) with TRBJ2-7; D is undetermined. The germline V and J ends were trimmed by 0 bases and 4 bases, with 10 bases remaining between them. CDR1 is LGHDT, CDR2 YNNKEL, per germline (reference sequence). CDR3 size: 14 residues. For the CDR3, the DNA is TGTGCCAGCAGCCAAGACACCGCGGATTACGAGCAGTACTTC. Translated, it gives CASSQDTADYEQYF.

This CDR3 reads CASSISGVNTEAFF. The CDR3 DNA follows: TGTGCCAGTAGTATTTCAGGTGTGAACACTGAAGCTTTCTTT. This chain uses TRBV19 with TRBJ1-1; D is undetermined. Trimming cost V 3 bases and J 0 bases, with 8 bases left between them. The germline V gene has CDR1 LNHDA and CDR2 SQIVND (reference sequence). The CDR3 consists of 14 residues.

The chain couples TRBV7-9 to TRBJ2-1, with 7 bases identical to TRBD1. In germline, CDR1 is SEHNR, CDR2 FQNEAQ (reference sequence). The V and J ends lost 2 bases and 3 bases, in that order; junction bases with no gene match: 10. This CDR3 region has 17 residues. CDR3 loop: CASSLPRTGLGYNEQFF. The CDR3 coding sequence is TGTGCCAGCAGCTTACCTCGGACAGGCTTGGGCTACAATGAGCAGTTCTTC.

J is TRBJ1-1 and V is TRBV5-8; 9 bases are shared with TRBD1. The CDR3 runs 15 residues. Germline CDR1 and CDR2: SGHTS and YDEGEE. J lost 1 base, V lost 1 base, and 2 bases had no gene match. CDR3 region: CASSLRDRENTEAFF. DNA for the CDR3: TGTGCCAGCAGCTTGAGGGACAGGGAGAACACTGAAGCTTTCTTT.

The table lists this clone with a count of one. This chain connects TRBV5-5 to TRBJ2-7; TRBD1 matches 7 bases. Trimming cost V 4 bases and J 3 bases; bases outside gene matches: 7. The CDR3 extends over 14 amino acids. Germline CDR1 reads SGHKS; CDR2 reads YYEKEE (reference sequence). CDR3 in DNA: TGTGCCAGCAGCCTGTACACAGGGGACTACGAGCAGTACTTC. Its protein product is CASSLYTGDYEQYF.

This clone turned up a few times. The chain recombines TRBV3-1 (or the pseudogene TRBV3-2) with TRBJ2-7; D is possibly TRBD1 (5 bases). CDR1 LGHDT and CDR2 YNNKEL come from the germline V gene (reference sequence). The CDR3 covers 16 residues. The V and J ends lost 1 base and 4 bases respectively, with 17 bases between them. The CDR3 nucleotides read TGTGCCAGCAGCCAAGGTTCTGGGGCAGGGCCGTACGAGCAGTACTTC. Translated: CASSQGSGAGPYEQYF.